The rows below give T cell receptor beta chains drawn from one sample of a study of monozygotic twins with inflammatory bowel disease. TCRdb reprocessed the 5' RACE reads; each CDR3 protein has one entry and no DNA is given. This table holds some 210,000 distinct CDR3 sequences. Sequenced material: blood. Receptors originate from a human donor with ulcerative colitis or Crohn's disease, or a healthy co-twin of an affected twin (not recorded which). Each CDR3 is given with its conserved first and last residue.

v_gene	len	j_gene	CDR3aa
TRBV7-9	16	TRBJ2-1	CASSLDLRGSHNEQFF
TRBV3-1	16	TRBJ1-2	CASSPSQGTFNYGYTF
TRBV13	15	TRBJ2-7	CASSLGRTGRYEQYF
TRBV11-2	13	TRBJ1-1	CASSLSGSTEAFF
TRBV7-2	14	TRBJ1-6	CASSQTQGGSPLHF
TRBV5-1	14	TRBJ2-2	CASSLQGYTGELFF
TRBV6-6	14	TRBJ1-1	CASSFTPRNTEAFF
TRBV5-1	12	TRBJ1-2	CASSADWGGYTF
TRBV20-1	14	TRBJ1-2	CSARQGSSNYGYTF
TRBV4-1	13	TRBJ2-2	CASRGPNTGELFF
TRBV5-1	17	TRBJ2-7	CASSLRALGGISYEQYF
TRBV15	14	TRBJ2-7	CATSRDTTGREQYF
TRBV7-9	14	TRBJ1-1	CASSLAQGGNEAFF
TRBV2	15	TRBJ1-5	CASSPGTSPNQPQHF
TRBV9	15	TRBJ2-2	CASTREGGRNGELFF
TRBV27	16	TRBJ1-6	CASSLFLTGGNSPLHF
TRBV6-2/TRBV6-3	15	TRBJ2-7	CASSFSRAGPYEQYF
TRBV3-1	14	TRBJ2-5	CASSQFSAGETQYF
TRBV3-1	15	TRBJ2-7	CASSLSGMSSYEQYF
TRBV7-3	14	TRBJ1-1	CASSVSQGAPEAFF
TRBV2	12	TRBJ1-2	CASSLRDGGYTF
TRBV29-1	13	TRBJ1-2	CSVVYGTNYGYTF
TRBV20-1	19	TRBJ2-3	CSATPLGIAGGLSTDTQYF
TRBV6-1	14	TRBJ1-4	CASRQGQGNEKLFF
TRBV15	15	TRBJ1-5	CATSREGQRARPQHF
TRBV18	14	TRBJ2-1	CASSPQAGLDEQFF
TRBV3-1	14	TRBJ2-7	CASSQDSLAYEQYF
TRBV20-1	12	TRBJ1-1	CRDQKSSTEAFF
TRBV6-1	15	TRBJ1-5	CASTYRDRVNQPQHF
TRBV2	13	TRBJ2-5	CASRGDSQETQYF
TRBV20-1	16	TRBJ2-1	CSATRLTGAVYNEQFF
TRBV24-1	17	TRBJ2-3	CATSDPRGPGGTDTQYF
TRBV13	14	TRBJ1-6	CATQGGSSNSPLHF
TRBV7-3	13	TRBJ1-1	CASSLLSGGEAFF
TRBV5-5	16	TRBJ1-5	CASSLGATGSWQPQHF
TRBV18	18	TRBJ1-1	CASSPASPGTGSNTEAFF
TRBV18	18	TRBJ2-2	CASSPRRRDRGNTGELFF